The clone carrying this TCR beta chain has just a few counts. The table came from immunoSEQ multiplex PCR; TCRdb's copy has only in-frame clones and leaves some out. The table records about 350,000 clones, around 91% of them present only once. This record comes from a study of blood T cell repertoires in COVID-19. The wider study: Sites in the United States, Italy and Spain provided acute and convalescent COVID-19 samples. The cDNA or gDNA used as material had been derived from T cells, B-cell-depleted T cells, or PBMCs.

The length of the CDR3 is 13 residues. Germline values: CDR1 SEHNR, CDR2 FQNEAQ (reference sequence). V dropped 5 bases and J dropped 7 bases, with 12 bases sitting between them. This sequence was found in a young woman who had recovered from COVID-19. The V and J genes are TRBV7-9 and TRBJ2-1; D is perhaps TRBD1 (5 bases). The material sequenced was peripheral blood. DNA of the CDR3: TGTGCCAGCAGCAGATTGGGGCTGAATGAGCAGTTCTTC. As protein: CASSRLGLNEQFF.